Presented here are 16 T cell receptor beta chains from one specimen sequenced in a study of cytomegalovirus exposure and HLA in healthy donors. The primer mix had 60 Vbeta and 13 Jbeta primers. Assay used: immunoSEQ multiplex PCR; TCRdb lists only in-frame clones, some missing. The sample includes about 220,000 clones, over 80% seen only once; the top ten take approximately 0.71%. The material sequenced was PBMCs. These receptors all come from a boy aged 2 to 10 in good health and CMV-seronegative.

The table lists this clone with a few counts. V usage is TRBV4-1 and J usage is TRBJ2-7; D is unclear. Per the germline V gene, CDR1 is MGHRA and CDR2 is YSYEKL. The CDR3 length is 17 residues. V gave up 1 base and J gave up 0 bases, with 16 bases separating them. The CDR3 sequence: CASSQGPPEAVSYEQYF. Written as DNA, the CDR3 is TGCGCCAGCAGCCAAGGGCCCCCTGAGGCGGTCTCCTACGAGCAGTACTTC.

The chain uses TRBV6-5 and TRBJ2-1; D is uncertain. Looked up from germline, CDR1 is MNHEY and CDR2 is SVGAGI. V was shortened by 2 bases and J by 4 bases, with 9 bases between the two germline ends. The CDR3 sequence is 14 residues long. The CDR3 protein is CASSYGLVYNEQFF. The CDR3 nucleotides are TGTGCCAGCAGTTACGGCCTAGTGTACAATGAGCAGTTCTTC.

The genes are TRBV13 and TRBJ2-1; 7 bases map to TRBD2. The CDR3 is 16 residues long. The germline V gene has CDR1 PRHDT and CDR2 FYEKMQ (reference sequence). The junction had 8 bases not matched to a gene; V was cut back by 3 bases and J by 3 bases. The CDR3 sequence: CASSLGTTKFYNEQFF. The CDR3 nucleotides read TGTGCCAGCAGCTTGGGGACTACCAAATTCTACAATGAGCAGTTCTTC.

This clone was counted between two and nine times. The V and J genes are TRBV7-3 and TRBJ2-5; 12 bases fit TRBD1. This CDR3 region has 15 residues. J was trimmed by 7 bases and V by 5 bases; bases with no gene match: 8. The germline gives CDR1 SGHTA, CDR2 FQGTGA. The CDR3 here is CASSDGTGGIGTQYF. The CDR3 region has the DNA TGTGCCAGCAGCGACGGGACAGGGGGCATAGGGACCCAGTACTTC.

The CDR3 reads CAWSVGPSGYGYTF. Here the CDR3 DNA reads TGTGCCTGGAGTGTCGGCCCTTCGGGCTATGGCTACACCTTC. This chain uses TRBV30 with TRBJ1-2; D is unresolved. V was cut by 0 bases and J by 4 bases, with 12 bases left in between. Germline V CDR1 and CDR2: GTSNPN, SVGIG (reference sequence). The CDR3 length is 14 residues.

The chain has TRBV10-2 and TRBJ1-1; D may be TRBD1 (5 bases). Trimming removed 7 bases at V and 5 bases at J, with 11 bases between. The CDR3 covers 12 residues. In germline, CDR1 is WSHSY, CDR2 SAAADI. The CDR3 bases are TGCGCCAGCATGGGGGGAGGAACTGAAGCTTTCTTT. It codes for CASMGGGTEAFF.

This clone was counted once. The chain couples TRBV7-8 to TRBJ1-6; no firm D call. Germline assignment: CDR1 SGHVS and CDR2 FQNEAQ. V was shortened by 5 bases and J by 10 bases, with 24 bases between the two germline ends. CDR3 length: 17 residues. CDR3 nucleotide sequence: TGTGCCAGCAGCCCCGGAGGGAGTTCTGCCCTCTACTCACCCCTCCACTTT. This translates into CASSPGGSSALYSPLHF.

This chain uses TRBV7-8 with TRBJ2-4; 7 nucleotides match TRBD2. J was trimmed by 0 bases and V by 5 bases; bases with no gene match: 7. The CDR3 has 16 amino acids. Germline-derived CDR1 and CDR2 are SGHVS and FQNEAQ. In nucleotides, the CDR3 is TGTGCCAGCAGCCCCTCGACTAGCTTAGCCAAAAACATTCAGTACTTC. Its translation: CASSPSTSLAKNIQYF.

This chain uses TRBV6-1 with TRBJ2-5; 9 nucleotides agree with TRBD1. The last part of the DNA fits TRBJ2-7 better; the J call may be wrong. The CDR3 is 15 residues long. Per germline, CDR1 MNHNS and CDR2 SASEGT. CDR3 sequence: CASSVDPDRGHEQYF. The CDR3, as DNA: TGTGCCAGCAGTGTAGACCCGGACAGGGGACACGAGCAGTACTTC.

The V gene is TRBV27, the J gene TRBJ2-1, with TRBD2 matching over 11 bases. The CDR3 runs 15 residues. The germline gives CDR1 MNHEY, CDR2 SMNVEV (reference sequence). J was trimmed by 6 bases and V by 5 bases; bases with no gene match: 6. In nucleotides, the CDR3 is TGTGCCAGCAGTAGGGGTAGCGGGAGGGCCAATGAGCAGTTCTTC. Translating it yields CASSRGSGRANEQFF.

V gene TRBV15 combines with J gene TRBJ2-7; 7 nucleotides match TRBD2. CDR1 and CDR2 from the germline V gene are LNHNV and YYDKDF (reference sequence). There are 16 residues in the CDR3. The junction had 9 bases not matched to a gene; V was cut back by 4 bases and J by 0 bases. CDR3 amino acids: CATSTLSGTNSYEQYF. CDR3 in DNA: TGTGCCACCAGCACACTATCCGGGACTAACTCCTACGAGCAGTACTTC.

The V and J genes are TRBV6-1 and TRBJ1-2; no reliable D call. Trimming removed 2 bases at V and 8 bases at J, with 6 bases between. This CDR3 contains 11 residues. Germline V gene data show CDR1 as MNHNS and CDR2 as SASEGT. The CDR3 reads CASSEYLGYTF. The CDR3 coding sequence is TGTGCCAGCAGTGAATACCTAGGCTACACCTTC.

The CDR3 sequence: CASSITGFGYTF. The CDR3 DNA is TGTGCCAGTAGTATCACCGGGTTTGGCTACACCTTC. This chain uses TRBV19 with TRBJ1-2; D call uncertain. The germline V gene has CDR1 LNHDA and CDR2 SQIVND (reference sequence). V was cut by 3 bases and J by 7 bases, with 9 bases left in between. The CDR3 sequence is 12 residues long.

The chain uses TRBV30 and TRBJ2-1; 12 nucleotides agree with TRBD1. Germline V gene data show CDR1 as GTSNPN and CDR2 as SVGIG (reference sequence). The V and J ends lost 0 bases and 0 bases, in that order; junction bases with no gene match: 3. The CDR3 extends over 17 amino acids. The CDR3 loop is CAWSVVGQGASYNEQFF. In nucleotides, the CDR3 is TGTGCCTGGAGTGTCGTGGGACAGGGGGCCTCCTACAATGAGCAGTTCTTC.

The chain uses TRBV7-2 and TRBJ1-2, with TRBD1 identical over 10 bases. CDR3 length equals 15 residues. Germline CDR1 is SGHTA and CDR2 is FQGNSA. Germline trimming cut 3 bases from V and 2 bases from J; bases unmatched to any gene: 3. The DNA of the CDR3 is TGTGCCAGCAGCTTTGGGACAGGGGCCAACTATGGCTACACCTTC. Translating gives CASSFGTGANYGYTF.

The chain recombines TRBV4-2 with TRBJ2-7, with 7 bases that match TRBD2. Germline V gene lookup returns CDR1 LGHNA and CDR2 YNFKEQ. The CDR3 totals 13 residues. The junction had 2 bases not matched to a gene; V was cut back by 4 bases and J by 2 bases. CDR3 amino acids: CASSPSGTYEQYF. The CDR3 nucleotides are TGTGCCAGCAGCCCTAGCGGAACCTACGAGCAGTACTTC.